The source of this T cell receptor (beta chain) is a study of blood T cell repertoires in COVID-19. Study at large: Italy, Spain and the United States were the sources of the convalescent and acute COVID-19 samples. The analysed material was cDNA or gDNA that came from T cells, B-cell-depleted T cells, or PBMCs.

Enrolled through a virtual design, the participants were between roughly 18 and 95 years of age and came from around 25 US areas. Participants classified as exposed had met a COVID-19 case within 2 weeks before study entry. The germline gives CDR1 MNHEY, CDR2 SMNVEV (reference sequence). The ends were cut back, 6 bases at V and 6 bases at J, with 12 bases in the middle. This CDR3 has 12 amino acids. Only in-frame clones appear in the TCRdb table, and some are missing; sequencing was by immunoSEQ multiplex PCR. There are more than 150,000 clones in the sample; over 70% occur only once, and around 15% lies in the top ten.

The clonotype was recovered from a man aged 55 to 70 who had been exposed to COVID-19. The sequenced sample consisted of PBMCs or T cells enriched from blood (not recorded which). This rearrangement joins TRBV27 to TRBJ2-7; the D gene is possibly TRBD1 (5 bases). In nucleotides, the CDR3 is TGTGCCAGCAGATTGGGGCTCGGCGAGCAGTACTTC. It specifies CASRLGLGEQYF.